This T cell receptor (beta chain) was obtained from a study of graft-versus-host responses after intestinal transplantation. In the study overall: In this cohort, recipients had multivisceral, liver-intestinal, or isolated intestinal transplants. Overall study findings and caveats: Researchers found GvH clones in recipient marrow, and some showed up first in ileum or blood.

As concerns this clone: The target antigen is unknown.

V lost 4 bases and J 2 bases, leaving 15 bases between the germline ends. This CDR3 is 15 amino acids long. Germline assignment: CDR1 MDHEN and CDR2 SYDVKM. Clones were sequenced by immunoSEQ multiplex PCR, and TCRdb holds only the in-frame ones, with some missing. In the table there are some 140,000 clones, about 93% of which are singletons. The sequencing here drew on unstimulated CD4+ T cells sorted from spleen or lymph node cells, taken before intestinal transplant. This chain links TRBV28 with TRBJ2-7; D is possibly TRBD1 (5 bases). This TCR was recovered from a human donor who received an intestinal transplant. For the CDR3, the DNA is TGTGCCAGCAGTTACAGACAGACCGGTCCCTACGAGCAGTACTTC. Its protein product is CASSYRQTGPYEQYF. The full variable domain, completed using reference TRBV28 and TRBJ2-7, is DVKVTQSSRYLVKRTGEKVFLECVQDMDHENMFWYRQDPGLGLRLIYFSYDVKMKEKGDIPEGYSVSREKKERFSLILESASTNQTSMYLCASSYRQTGPYEQYFGPGTRLTVT.